The 21 T cell receptor beta chains below all came from one sample that was sequenced in a study of T cell repertoires in cytomegalovirus infection. Each CDR3 protein gets one entry after TCRdb re-called the reads with MiXCR. Among almost 550,000 distinct CDR3 sequences listed, approximately 15% were seen once. Sequenced input: CD8+ T cells from PBMCs. The receptors were gathered from a human donor in good health (CMV status not recorded). Some clones in this sample may be carry-over from other donors' samples.

This clonotype has a count of ten or more. CDR3: CASSPRLAYRYNEQFF. CDR3 DNA sequence: TGTGCCAGCAGTCCTCGACTGGCCTATCGGTACAATGAGCAGTTCTTC. The chain uses TRBV2 and TRBJ2-1, with no clear D. The CDR3 covers 16 residues. Trimming cost V 5 bases and J 4 bases, with 18 bases left between them. From germline, CDR1 is SNHLY and CDR2 FYNNEI.

V is TRBV30 and J is TRBJ1-1; a weak D match, TRBD1 (6 bases). CDR1 GTSNPN and CDR2 SVGIG come from the germline V gene (reference sequence). The CDR3 length is 11 residues. Deletions cut 7 bases from V and 8 bases from J, with 14 bases between. The CDR3 here is CAYSGDAEAFF. As DNA, the CDR3 is TGTGCCTACTCAGGGGATGCAGAAGCTTTCTTT.

This clonotype came up many times. The chain employs TRBV7-2 and TRBJ2-5; 7 nucleotides agree with TRBD2. CDR3 length: 15 amino acids. Germline lookup yields CDR1 SGHTA and CDR2 FQGNSA. Trimming at V came to 6 bases and at J to 5 bases, leaving 12 bases not matched to a gene. This CDR3 reads CASSTPGGIRETQYF. CDR3 coding DNA: TGTGCCAGCAGTACCCCCGGGGGGATCCGCGAGACCCAGTACTTC. Full variable domain (missing parts from reference TRBV7-2 and TRBJ2-5): GAGVSQSPSNKVTEKGKDVELRCDPISGHTALYWYRQSLGQGLEFLIYFQGNSAPDKSGLPSDRFSAERTGGSVSTLTIQRTQQEDSAVYLCASSTPGGIRETQYFGPGTRLLVL.

This clonotype was picked up many times. The chain carries TRBV19 and TRBJ1-1; D not resolved. This CDR3 has 14 amino acids. V was cut by 6 bases and J by 4 bases, with 15 bases left in between. Germline V gives CDR1 LNHDA, CDR2 SQIVND (reference sequence). Here the CDR3 reads CASRTSEGGTEAFF. Here the CDR3 DNA reads TGTGCCAGTAGAACTTCTGAGGGAGGCACTGAAGCTTTCTTT.

This clonotype was counted ten times or more. This chain connects TRBV11-2 to TRBJ2-3, with 11 bases fitting TRBD2. Trimming at V came to 3 bases and at J to 2 bases, leaving 7 bases not matched to a gene. Germline V gene data show CDR1 as SGHAT and CDR2 as FQNNGV. The CDR3 is 17 amino acids. This chain's CDR3 is CASSFRLTSGDTDTQYF. The CDR3 coding sequence is TGTGCCAGCAGCTTCCGCCTGACTAGCGGGGACACAGATACGCAGTATTTT.

To note about this clonotype: A read error may explain this, as a much larger clone is one base away. This rearrangement joins TRBV7-7 to TRBJ2-1; D remains ambiguous. This CDR3 spans 12 amino acids. The V gene's germline CDR1 is SSHAT and CDR2 FNYEAQ (reference sequence). DNA for the CDR3: TGTGCTAGCAGCGACGGCTACAATGAGCAGGTCTTC. This encodes CASSDGYNEQVF.

The chain couples TRBV27 to TRBJ2-4, with a weak D call TRBD2 (5 bases). Germline V lookup: CDR1 MNHEY, CDR2 SMNVEV (reference sequence). V was clipped by 3 bases and J by 1 base, with 10 bases between them. The CDR3 covers 15 residues. CDR3 in DNA: TGTGCCAGCAGTTTTGCGGGCCCTGCCAAAAACATTCAGTACTTC. As protein: CASSFAGPAKNIQYF.

This clonotype has at least ten counts. The rearrangement joins TRBV6-5 to TRBJ1-2; D gene unclear. V dropped 0 bases and J dropped 0 bases, with 11 bases sitting between them. CDR3 length: 16 amino acids. Per germline, CDR1 MNHEY and CDR2 SVGAGI. CDR3 residues: CASSYSSIKSNYGYTF. The CDR3 nucleotides are TGTGCCAGCAGTTACTCGAGCATCAAATCTAACTATGGCTACACCTTC.

This clonotype came up many times. CDR3 in amino acids: CASSWPLRTEAFF. CDR3 nucleotide sequence: TGTGCCAGCAGCTGGCCGTTAAGAACTGAAGCTTTCTTT. V usage is TRBV11-2 and J usage is TRBJ1-1; D uncertain. Germline V gives CDR1 SGHAT, CDR2 FQNNGV. Trimming cost V 4 bases and J 5 bases, with 11 bases left between them. CDR3 size: 13 residues.

The gene calls are TRBV6-5 and TRBJ2-1; 10 bases map to TRBD2. CDR3 length equals 16 residues. Germline V gene data show CDR1 as MNHEY and CDR2 as SVGAGI. V was clipped by 4 bases and J by 5 bases; unmatched bases: 8. This CDR3 reads CASSSSSGLADNEQFF. CDR3 bases: TGTGCCAGCAGTTCATCGTCCGGACTAGCGGACAATGAGCAGTTCTTC.

This clonotype was picked up many times. The gene calls are TRBV11-2 and TRBJ1-6; D unresolved. The germline gives CDR1 SGHAT, CDR2 FQNNGV. V gave up 0 bases and J gave up 7 bases, with 10 bases separating them. The CDR3 runs to 15 residues. The CDR3 bases are TGTGCCAGCAGCTTAGAGGCGGAGCTAAATTCACCCCTCCACTTT. Protein: CASSLEAELNSPLHF. Combining the CDR3 with reference TRBV11-2 and TRBJ1-6 gives the whole variable domain EAGVAQSPRYKIIEKRQSVAFWCNPISGHATLYWYQQILGQGPKLLIQFQNNGVVDDSQLPKDRFSAERLKGVDSTLKIQPAKLEDSAVYLCASSLEAELNSPLHFGNGTRLTVT.

The rearrangement uses TRBV5-6 and TRBJ2-4; D might be TRBD1 or TRBD2, each matching 5 bases. Germline-derived CDR1 and CDR2 are SGHDT and YYEEEE. Trimming removed 0 bases from V and 8 bases from J, with 12 bases in between. The CDR3 spans 14 residues. CDR3: CASSLGGFGDIQYF. In DNA form, the CDR3 reads TGTGCCAGCAGCTTGGGGGGCTTCGGGGACATTCAGTACTTC.

Turning to this clonotype: Sequence at one end of the junction differs from germline and may be a read error. The chain is built from TRBV29-1 and TRBJ2-7; D unresolved. This CDR3 has 12 residues. CDR1 is SQVTM, CDR2 ANQGSEA, per germline. CDR3 in DNA: TGCAGCGCTGAAGTAAGTTCCTACGAGCAGTACTTC. Protein: CSAEVSSYEQYF.

A word on this clonotype: Germline is not matched at one junction end, which may reflect a read error. The rearrangement links TRBV12-3 or TRBV12-4 to TRBJ1-2; D gene unclear. This CDR3 is built from 16 residues. CDR3 region: CASSYPQWEGDYGYTF. DNA of the CDR3: TGTGCAAGCAGTTACCCACAGTGGGAAGGAGACTATGGCTACACCTTC.

This clonotype was observed at least ten times. This CDR3 reads CASSLSPGSPLHF. CDR3 nucleotide sequence: TGTGCCAGCAGCTTAAGCCCCGGTTCACCCCTCCACTTT. The V gene is TRBV27, the J gene TRBJ1-6; no clear D. Trimming cost V 6 bases and J 9 bases, with 12 bases left between them. Germline V CDR1 and CDR2: MNHEY, SMNVEV (reference sequence). The CDR3 is 13 amino acids.

The chain links TRBV27 to TRBJ2-7; 7 nucleotides agree with TRBD2. The length of the CDR3 is 14 residues. CDR1 MNHEY and CDR2 SMNVEV come from the germline V gene (reference sequence). V trimming: 5 bases; J trimming: 3 bases; junction bases outside the gene matches: 7. CDR3 sequence: CASSPTSIIYEQYF. The CDR3 DNA sequence: TGTGCCAGCAGTCCGACTAGCATCATCTACGAGCAGTACTTC.

This clonotype was recorded at least ten times. The chain uses TRBV28 and TRBJ1-2; D unclear. The CDR3 has 15 residues. Trimming removed 3 bases at V and 3 bases at J, with 14 bases between. Germline CDR1 reads MDHEN; CDR2 reads SYDVKM. The CDR3 DNA reads as TGTGCCAGCAGTTTTACCGACGCCTGGGACTATGGCTACACCTTC. This codes for CASSFTDAWDYGYTF.

J is TRBJ2-5 and V is TRBV7-9; 10 nucleotides match TRBD1. From germline, CDR1 is SEHNR and CDR2 FQNEAQ (reference sequence). The length of the CDR3 is 16 residues. Trimming cost V 5 bases and J 0 bases; bases outside gene matches: 6. CDR3 bases: TGTGCCAGCAGCGAGGGACAGGGGTTAGACCAAGAGACCCAGTACTTC. Translation gives CASSEGQGLDQETQYF.

This chain joins TRBV3-1 and TRBJ2-2; a possible D gene is TRBD1 (6 bases). The CDR3 loop spans 17 amino acids. Trimming pared 4 bases from V and 3 bases from J, leaving 18 bases between. CDR1 is LGHDT and CDR2 is YNNKEL in the germline V gene (reference sequence). Here the CDR3 DNA reads TGTGCCAGCAGCCGCCTGCAGGGAGAGGGGGACACCGGGGAGCTGTTTTTT. Translation gives CASSRLQGEGDTGELFF.

This sequence joins TRBV4-1 and TRBJ2-1; TRBD1 matches 7 bases. V lost 1 base, J lost 5 bases, and 8 bases stayed unmatched. CDR1 MGHRA and CDR2 YSYEKL come from the germline V gene. There are 16 residues in the CDR3. DNA for the CDR3: TGCGCCAGCAGCCAAGCTCAGGGGACAGCTCACAATGAGCAGTTCTTC. Its translation: CASSQAQGTAHNEQFF.

This clonotype was recorded many times. The V and J genes are TRBV11-2 and TRBJ2-1; 8 bases match TRBD2. The CDR3 consists of 15 residues. Germline V gives CDR1 SGHAT, CDR2 FQNNGV. Trimming took 2 bases from V and 4 from J; bases not matched to a gene: 4. The CDR3 DNA sequence: TGTGCCAGCAGCTTATCGTCTAGCGGGTACAATGAGCAGTTCTTC. Translating it yields CASSLSSSGYNEQFF.